This T cell receptor (beta chain) was identified in a study of blood T cell repertoires in COVID-19. Deletions cut 4 bases from V and 3 bases from J, with 18 bases between. Germline CDR1 and CDR2: MNHEY and SMNVEV (reference sequence). The CDR3 extends over 16 amino acids. Profiled with immunoSEQ multiplex PCR; TCRdb holds only in-frame clones, not every one. The sample carries about 280,000 clones, around 86% recorded once. The TCR comes from a man aged 45-60 years with acute or convalescent COVID-19. The V gene is TRBV27, the J gene TRBJ1-2; D perhaps matches TRBD1 (6 bases). The sample was peripheral blood. The CDR3: CASSSSGPQGYYGYTF. The CDR3 DNA reads as TGTGCCAGCAGTTCCTCCGGCCCCCAGGGGTACTATGGCTACACCTTC.